This TCR beta chain comes out of a study of CXCR3-negative and CXCR3-positive naive CD8 T cells. Worth noting for this clonotype: Antigen: not known.

Study-level findings and limits: Higher TRB CDR3 hydrophobicity marked CXCR3-positive naive cells relative to CXCR3-negative naive cells.

UMI-labeled 5' RACE yielded the TRB cDNA libraries. One entry per CDR3 protein, without DNA, is what TCRdb gives after re-calling the 5' RACE reads. The sample is made up of over 50,000 distinct CDR3 sequences, and the top ten hold 0.7% to 0.95% of it. The CDR3 is 14 amino acids. CDR1 is MNHNY and CDR2 is SVGAGI in the germline V gene (reference sequence). The rearrangement joins TRBV6-6 to TRBJ2-7; the TCRdb call, TRBD1, lacks DNA for checking. Sequenced sample: naive CXCR3+ CD8+ T cells from blood. The subset here: CD45RO-CCR7+CD27+CD95- naive CD8+ T cells expressing CXCR3 (TNR3+). This TCR was recovered from a human donor in good health. Some clones in this sample may be carry-over from other donors' samples. The CDR3 sequence: CASSTDRGLWEQYF.